Given below is one T cell receptor (beta chain) in context. Its antigen is currently unknown. The data stem from a study of blood T cells in healthy people across ages. Study results and limitations: Roughly linear age-related decline in beta diversity appeared, significant by age about 40.

A J-beta primer mix and a sample-barcoded 5' primer were used in a second PCR of about 7 to 12 cycles. All samples yielded 2.5 million or more CDR3-containing paired-end reads. TCRdb reprocessed the 5' RACE reads with MiXCR, giving one entry per CDR3 protein. The table has approximately 730,000 distinct CDR3 sequences, about 42% seen once. The germline CDR1 and CDR2 sequences are MNHNS and SASEGT. The CDR3 covers 15 residues. V lost 6 bases and J 7 bases, leaving 21 bases between the germline ends. The TCR was taken from a woman in her fifties or sixties in good health. Sequencing was carried out using blood. The chain joins TRBV6-1 to TRBJ1-2; D is ambiguous. CDR3 sequence (DNA): TGTGCCAGCAGGCGGACTCAAACTGAGAGCTCTGGCTACACCTTC. It specifies CASRRTQTESSGYTF.